The 19 T cell receptor beta chains in this list originate from one sample, sequenced in a study of shared clonotypes between healthy human individuals. CD45RO-negative cells were positively selected for CCR7, leaving out terminally differentiated effector memory CD45RA+ cells. Repertoires were generated with immunoSEQ multiplex PCR, while TCRdb's copy carries only in-frame clones and drops some. The sample contains 1.5 million to 2.5 million clones, about 94% of which appear only once. Sequenced sample: naive CD8+ T cells sorted from blood. The origin of the receptors is a man aged 18 to 30 in good health.

With respect to this clone: The same CDR3 arises from other DNA sequences in this sample as well. The chain links TRBV27 to TRBJ2-1, with unresolved D. The CDR3 has 12 residues. CDR1 and CDR2 from the germline V gene are MNHEY and SMNVEV (reference sequence). Trimming took off 2 bases at V and 8 bases at J, with 7 bases between the two ends. The CDR3 sequence: CASSLIGDEQFF. The CDR3 region has the DNA TGTGCCAGCAGTTTAATAGGCGATGAGCAGTTCTTC.

The V call is TRBV28, the J call TRBJ2-7; 11 bases are a match to TRBD1. The germline V gene encodes CDR1 MDHEN and CDR2 SYDVKM. V was clipped by 6 bases and J by 2 bases; unmatched bases: 6. The CDR3 has 15 amino acids. The CDR3 region has the DNA TGTGCCAGCAGCAACTTGGGACAGGGGGCCTACGAGCAGTACTTC. Its translation is CASSNLGQGAYEQYF.

The chain couples TRBV13 to TRBJ2-3; a possible D gene is TRBD2 (6 bases). Per the germline V gene, CDR1 is PRHDT and CDR2 is FYEKMQ (reference sequence). This CDR3 is built from 14 residues. The V end lost 5 bases, the J end lost 1 base, and 10 bases lay between the germline ends. The CDR3 DNA follows: TGTGCCAGCAGCCCGGGGGACGGCACAGATACGCAGTATTTT. Protein: CASSPGDGTDTQYF.

V usage is TRBV6-5 and J usage is TRBJ1-1, with D possibly TRBD1 on 6 matching bases. The CDR3 extends over 14 amino acids. CDR1 MNHEY and CDR2 SVGAGI come from the germline V gene. Deletions cut 4 bases from V and 5 bases from J, with 14 bases between. The CDR3, as DNA: TGTGCCAGCAGTTTCACAGGGAGTGATACTGAAGCTTTCTTT. Protein sequence: CASSFTGSDTEAFF.

This chain uses TRBV5-6 with TRBJ1-6, with D possibly matching TRBD1 (5 bases). V was cut by 5 bases and J by 1 base, with 19 bases left in between. This CDR3 has 18 residues. The germline CDR1 and CDR2 sequences are SGHDT and YYEEEE. Here the CDR3 reads CASRPRDLRGSYNSPLHF. The CDR3 coding sequence is TGTGCCAGCAGACCCCGGGACCTCCGGGGATCCTATAATTCACCCCTCCACTTT.

The chain joins TRBV6-5 to TRBJ1-4, with D possibly TRBD1 on 6 matching bases. Trimming pared 6 bases from V and 0 bases from J, leaving 8 bases between. The germline V gene encodes CDR1 MNHEY and CDR2 SVGAGI. This CDR3 is built from 14 residues. The CDR3 loop reads CASRDRSTNEKLFF. The CDR3 coding sequence is TGTGCCAGCAGGGACAGATCAACTAATGAAAAACTGTTTTTT.

The chain couples TRBV6-5 to TRBJ1-5; D unclear. The V gene's germline CDR1 is MNHEY and CDR2 SVGAGI. Trimming left V 5 bases short and J 4 bases short, with 15 bases between. The CDR3 is 15 residues long. The DNA for the CDR3 is TGTGCCAGCAGTACACTTCTTGGATCAAATCAGCCCCAGCATTTT. It translates to CASSTLLGSNQPQHF.

The genes are TRBV2 and TRBJ1-6; 7 nucleotides line up with TRBD1. In germline, CDR1 is SNHLY, CDR2 FYNNEI. This CDR3 comprises 18 residues. V was clipped by 3 bases and J by 14 bases; unmatched bases: 22. The CDR3: CASSERIPGQLFGESLHF. The CDR3 region has the DNA TGTGCCAGCAGTGAGCGAATACCGGGACAGCTTTTCGGAGAATCCCTCCACTTT.

The CDR3 sequence: CASSWGTGSSYEQYF. The CDR3 DNA reads as TGTGCCAGCTCCTGGGGGACAGGGAGCTCCTACGAGCAGTACTTC. J is TRBJ2-7 and V is TRBV9; 9 bases line up with TRBD1. Losses at the gene ends were 7 bases for V and 0 bases for J; bases not matched to a gene: 8. CDR1 is SGDLS, CDR2 YYNGEE, per germline. The length of the CDR3 is 15 residues.

The chain employs TRBV29-1 and TRBJ2-7; 10 positions agree with TRBD2. Trimming took 6 bases from V and 4 from J; bases not matched to a gene: 6. The length of the CDR3 is 13 residues. Germline loops: CDR1 SQVTM, CDR2 ANQGSEA. The CDR3 sequence is CSVAGTSVYEQYF. The CDR3 DNA reads TGCAGCGTGGCCGGGACTAGCGTGTACGAGCAGTACTTC.

The gene calls are TRBV18 and TRBJ2-7, with D possibly being TRBD1 or TRBD2 (5 bases each). Germline V lookup: CDR1 KGHSH, CDR2 LQKENI. The CDR3 is made up of 14 amino acids. V was trimmed by 3 bases and J by 0 bases, leaving 9 bases between them. This CDR3 reads CASSPGTNSYEQYF. In nucleotides, the CDR3 is TGTGCCAGCTCACCCGGGACCAACTCCTACGAGCAGTACTTC.

V gene TRBV28 combines with J gene TRBJ1-5, with D possibly matching TRBD1 (5 bases). The CDR3 has 14 amino acids. Trimming removed 5 bases at V and 3 bases at J, with 11 bases between. Germline values: CDR1 MDHEN, CDR2 SYDVKM. CDR3: CASSPGGVNQPQHF. Written as DNA, the CDR3 is TGTGCCAGCAGTCCGGGGGGGGTCAATCAGCCCCAGCATTTT.

In its sample, this clone was seen once. The chain carries TRBV7-9 and TRBJ2-7; D is unclear. The ends were cut back, 7 bases at V and 0 bases at J, with 10 bases in the middle. Germline loops: CDR1 SEHNR, CDR2 FQNEAQ (reference sequence). The CDR3 contains 13 residues. The chain's CDR3 is CASTPAGSYEQYF. In nucleotides, the CDR3 is TGTGCCAGCACCCCCGCTGGCTCCTACGAGCAGTACTTC. Drawing the rest from reference TRBV7-9 and TRBJ2-7, the complete variable domain is DTGVSQNPRHKITKRGQNVTFRCDPISEHNRLYWYRQTLGQGPEFLTYFQNEAQLEKSRLLSDRFSAERPKGSFSTLEIQRTEQGDSAMYLCASTPAGSYEQYFGPGTRLTVT.

This CDR3 is CASSQEPGTAEAFF. The DNA for the CDR3 is TGCGCCAGCAGCCAAGAGCCCGGGACGGCTGAAGCTTTCTTT. The chain joins TRBV4-1 to TRBJ1-1; D perhaps matches TRBD1 (5 bases). Germline CDR1 is MGHRA and CDR2 is YSYEKL. CDR3 length: 14 amino acids. Trimming removed 0 bases from V and 6 bases from J, with 11 bases in between.

The chain combines TRBV7-9 with TRBJ2-5, with D uncertain. Germline V CDR1 and CDR2: SEHNR, FQNEAQ (reference sequence). This CDR3 region has 15 residues. Trimming took off 5 bases at V and 5 bases at J, with 18 bases between the two ends. The DNA of the CDR3 is TGTGCCAGCAGCAGGGCCGTAGAGATGGGGGAGACCCAGTACTTC. Amino acid sequence: CASSRAVEMGETQYF.

V gene TRBV27 combines with J gene TRBJ2-1; 7 bases map to TRBD1. V shed 8 bases and J 4 bases; nucleotides not matched to a gene: 14. The CDR3 length is 16 residues. CDR1 is MNHEY, CDR2 SMNVEV, per germline (reference sequence). In DNA, the CDR3 is TGTGCCAGCTGTGTGGGACAGCTGTTGGGTTACAATGAGCAGTTCTTC. Its translation is CASCVGQLLGYNEQFF.

V is TRBV13 and J is TRBJ2-7; 7 nucleotides line up with TRBD1. The CDR3 sequence is 13 residues long. V was clipped by 4 bases and J by 3 bases; unmatched bases: 3. CDR1 PRHDT and CDR2 FYEKMQ come from the germline V gene (reference sequence). The CDR3 is CASSSGQNYEQYF. CDR3 DNA sequence: TGTGCCAGCAGCTCGGGACAGAACTACGAGCAGTACTTC.

A remark on this clone: Additional DNA sequences in this sample encode the identical CDR3. The chain is built from TRBV30 and TRBJ1-3; D perhaps matches TRBD1 (5 bases). V was clipped by 1 base and J by 0 bases, with 7 bases between them. CDR3 length: 14 amino acids. Germline V gene lookup returns CDR1 GTSNPN and CDR2 SVGIG (reference sequence). CDR3 in DNA: TGTGCCTGGAGTGGACAGTCCTCTGGAAACACCATATATTTT. Translated: CAWSGQSSGNTIYF.

The chain combines TRBV7-2 with TRBJ2-1, with D unresolved. Between the trimmed V and J ends, which lost 0 bases and 0 bases, there was a span of 12 bases. CDR1 is SGHTA, CDR2 FQGNSA, per germline. The CDR3 spans 17 residues. The CDR3 DNA follows: TGTGCCAGCAGCTTAGCGATGCTCCACAGCTCCTACAATGAGCAGTTCTTC. As protein: CASSLAMLHSSYNEQFF.